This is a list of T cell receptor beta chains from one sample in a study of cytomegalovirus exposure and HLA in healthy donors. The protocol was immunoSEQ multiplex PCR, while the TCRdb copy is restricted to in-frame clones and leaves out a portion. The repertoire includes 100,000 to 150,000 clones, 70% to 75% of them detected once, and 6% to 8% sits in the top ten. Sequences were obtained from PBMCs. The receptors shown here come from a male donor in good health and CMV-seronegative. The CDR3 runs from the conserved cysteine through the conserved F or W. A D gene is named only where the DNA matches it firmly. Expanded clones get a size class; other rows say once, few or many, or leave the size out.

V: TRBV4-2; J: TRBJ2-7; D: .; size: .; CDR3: CASSQAGGAYEQYF; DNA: TGTGCCAGCAGCCAAGCCGGGGGTGCCTACGAGCAGTACTTC
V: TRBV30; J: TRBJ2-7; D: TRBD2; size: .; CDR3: CAWSIGGKGSGEQYF; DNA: TGTGCCTGGAGTATCGGGGGGAAAGGTTCGGGGGAGCAGTACTTC
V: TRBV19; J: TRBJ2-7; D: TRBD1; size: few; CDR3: CASGRDRKTSQYF; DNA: TGTGCCAGTGGCCGGGACAGGAAGACCAGCCAGTACTTC
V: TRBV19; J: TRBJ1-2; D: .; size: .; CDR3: CASSITGSDYGYTF; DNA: TGTGCCAGTAGTATTACAGGGTCTGACTATGGCTACACCTTC
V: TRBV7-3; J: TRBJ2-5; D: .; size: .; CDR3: CASSPSGLQGTQYF; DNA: TGTGCCAGCAGCCCCTCGGGACTCCAAGGGACCCAGTACTTC
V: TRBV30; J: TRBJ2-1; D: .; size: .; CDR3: CAWSNLNRFNEQFF; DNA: TGTGCCTGGAGTAACCTTAACAGGTTCAATGAGCAGTTCTTC
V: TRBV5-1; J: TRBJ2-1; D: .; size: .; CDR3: CASSLLSGRDNEQFF; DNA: TGCGCCAGCAGCTTGCTGAGCGGGCGAGACAATGAGCAGTTCTTC
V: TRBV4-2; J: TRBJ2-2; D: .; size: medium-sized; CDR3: CASSQVQDTNTGELFF; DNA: TGTGCCAGCAGCCAAGTTCAGGATACGAACACCGGGGAGCTGTTTTTT
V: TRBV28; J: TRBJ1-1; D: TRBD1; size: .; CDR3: CASSLDRGGAFF; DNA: TGTGCCAGCAGCCTAGACAGGGGGGGAGCTTTCTTT
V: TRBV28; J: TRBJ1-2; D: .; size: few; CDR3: CASSLYGSRYGYTF; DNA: TGTGCCAGCAGTTTATATGGCAGTCGCTATGGCTACACCTTC
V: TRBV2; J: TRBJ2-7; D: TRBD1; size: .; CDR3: CASRRTGGDYEQYF; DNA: TGTGCCAGCAGGAGGACAGGGGGGGACTACGAGCAGTACTTC
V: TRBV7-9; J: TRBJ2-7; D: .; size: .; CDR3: CASSLAWGYEQYF; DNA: TGTGCCAGCAGCTTAGCTTGGGGCTACGAGCAGTACTTC
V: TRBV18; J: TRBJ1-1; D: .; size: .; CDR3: CASSSTGYGTEAFF; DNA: TGTGCCAGCTCGTCCACAGGGTACGGCACTGAAGCTTTCTTT
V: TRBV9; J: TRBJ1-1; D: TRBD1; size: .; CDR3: CASSAEPGQVDTEAFF; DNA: TGTGCCAGCAGCGCCGAACCGGGACAGGTGGACACTGAAGCTTTCTTT
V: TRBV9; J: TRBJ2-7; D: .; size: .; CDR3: CASSLGLRGYEQYF; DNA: TGTGCCAGCAGCTTGGGACTCAGGGGGTACGAGCAGTACTTC
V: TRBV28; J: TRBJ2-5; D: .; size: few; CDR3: CASSPPPGQETQYF; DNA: TGTGCCAGCAGTCCCCCCCCCGGGCAAGAGACCCAGTACTTC
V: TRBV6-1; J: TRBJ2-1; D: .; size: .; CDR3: CASRSHEGGRSEQFF; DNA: TGTGCCAGCAGGTCCCATGAGGGGGGGCGGAGTGAGCAGTTCTTC
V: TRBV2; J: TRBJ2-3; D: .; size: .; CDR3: CASRGLGDTQYF; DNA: TGTGCCAGCAGGGGGCTCGGAGATACGCAGTATTTT